One and the same sample provided the 14 T cell receptor beta chains below, sequenced in a study of T cells expressing NK-cell markers. TCRdb re-called the 5' RACE reads; every CDR3 protein appears as one record, without DNA. The sample yields about 260,000 distinct CDR3 sequences, of which the top ten take up 4% to 5%. Sequencing input: blood T cells: a sorted CD56 or NKG2C T cell subset, CD4+ or CD8+ T cells, or bulk PBMC T cells (not recorded which). The source of these receptors is a woman aged 18-69 years in good health.

The V gene is TRBV10-3, the J gene TRBJ2-5; absent DNA, TCRdb's TRBD1 call cannot be checked. The CDR3 extends over 16 amino acids. The germline CDR1 and CDR2 sequences are ENHRY and SYGVKD. The chain's CDR3 is CAISETGGGLQETQHF.

V is TRBV27 and J is TRBJ1-2. The CDR3 totals 13 residues. Germline loops: CDR1 MNHEY, CDR2 SMNVEV (reference sequence). The CDR3 here is CASSLSTRGGYTF.

The chain employs TRBV28 and TRBJ2-2. The CDR3 has 15 amino acids. Germline CDR1 MDHEN, CDR2 SYDVKM. The CDR3 is CASSSPGHNTGELFF. Using reference TRBV28 and TRBJ2-2 for the parts outside the CDR3, the full variable domain is DVKVTQSSRYLVKRTGEKVFLECVQDMDHENMFWYRQDPGLGLRLIYFSYDVKMKEKGDIPEGYSVSREKKERFSLILESASTNQTSMYLCASSSPGHNTGELFFGEGSRLTVL.

The chain recombines TRBV4-3 with TRBJ2-4; absent DNA, TCRdb's TRBD1 call cannot be checked. The CDR3 covers 15 residues. In germline, CDR1 is LGHNA, CDR2 YSLEER. The CDR3: CASSQAGGGRNIQYF.

V usage is TRBV11-1 and J usage is TRBJ1-2; TCRdb returns TRBD1, unconfirmable since there is no DNA. Per the germline V gene, CDR1 is SGHAT and CDR2 is FQDESV (reference sequence). The CDR3 sequence is 15 residues long. The CDR3 protein is CASSSRTGEKYGYTF.

The chain has TRBV12-3 or TRBV12-4 and TRBJ2-3; TCRdb names TRBD2, which stays unverified in the absence of DNA. The CDR3 covers 13 residues. This chain's CDR3 is CASTLAATDTQYF.

The J gene is TRBJ1-1, the V gene TRBV18. This CDR3 region has 12 residues. Germline CDR1 is KGHSH and CDR2 is LQKENI. The CDR3 loop is CASSAGDTEAFF.

The rearrangement uses TRBV6-2 or TRBV6-3 and TRBJ2-1; TCRdb calls TRBD2, which cannot be checked without DNA. There are 17 residues in the CDR3. The germline V gene encodes CDR1 MNHEY and CDR2 SVGEGT. CDR3 amino acids: CASSYRIGTSSYNEQFF.

The chain combines TRBV2 with TRBJ2-2; TCRdb's assignment of TRBD2 cannot be checked, as there is no DNA. Germline CDR1 and CDR2: SNHLY and FYNNEI. This CDR3 is built from 13 residues. CDR3 amino acids: CASSEEGTGELFF.

The chain has TRBV20-1 and TRBJ2-3; the D gene TCRdb calls, TRBD1, cannot be checked with no DNA. The CDR3 runs 14 residues. Germline CDR1 reads DFQATT; CDR2 reads SNEGSKA (reference sequence). This chain's CDR3 is CRAGGPLGTDTQYF.

J is TRBJ2-7 and V is TRBV20-1; checking the TCRdb D call of TRBD2 is not possible without DNA. The CDR3 sequence is 13 residues long. The germline CDR1 and CDR2 sequences are DFQATT and SNEGSKA (reference sequence). The CDR3 loop is CSEVGALAPAQYF.

The chain recombines TRBV12-3 or TRBV12-4 with TRBJ2-3; TCRdb's assignment of TRBD2 cannot be checked, as there is no DNA. The CDR3 covers 15 residues. CDR3 sequence reads: CASRVGGTSADTQYF.

The chain links TRBV3-1 to TRBJ2-2; TCRdb reports TRBD2, a call that lacks DNA to check it against. The CDR3 spans 16 residues. CDR1 and CDR2 (germline): LGHDT, YNNKEL (reference sequence). The CDR3 sequence: CASSHQVSGGLGELFF.

This chain's CDR3 is CASSLTGVRTDTQYF. J is TRBJ2-3 and V is TRBV7-9; with no DNA, the TCRdb D assignment of TRBD1 cannot be verified. CDR3 length: 15 residues. The germline V gene has CDR1 SEHNR and CDR2 FQNEAQ (reference sequence).